The T cell receptor (beta chain) under discussion was sequenced for a study of cytomegalovirus exposure and HLA in healthy donors (TCRdb year 2017). Regarding the complete study: In an earlier analysis of fewer than 750 of the donors, 250 to 350 Gb of sequence data and 90 million to 130 million unique TCR beta sequences from 180 million or so T cells were reported. Along with the roughly 700-subject first cohort, a separate validation cohort of over a hundred different subjects was used. To predict cytomegalovirus infection status, the study brought together high-throughput TCR immunosequencing, statistical association of individual TCRs with disease status, and machine learning. In the later analysis, no new phenotypic data were used to find candidate immune exposures; instead, reliance was placed on TCR beta sequences and their occurrence across donors. Both class I and class II loci were covered by HLA typing, at four-digit resolution. An early release covering 550 to 650 HLA-typed donors comprised approximately 300 gigabases of sequencing data and around 86 million unique TCR sequences. In a later genetic analysis, genome-wide SNP genotypes for about 55% of the 666 donors were used, and that subset was treated as a discovery cohort. An earlier analysis of about 600 of the donors used high-throughput TCR beta sequencing to judge whether each TCR beta V gene segment behaved as functional or pseudogenic. Alongside the repertoire data, information on donor age, sex, ethnicity and CMV serostatus was compiled. Among several hundred genotyped donors of the cohort, an average of about 240,000 unique TCR beta nucleotide sequences was sequenced per donor, of which approximately 19% were non-productive. Typing coverage differed by locus: A, B, C, DRB1 and DQB1 were typed in about 620-640 donors, DQA1 in about 510, DPA1 in 600 to 610, and DPB1 in 400 to 490. All discovery cohort repertoires had been generated using a single sequencing platform. To study patterns of TCR occurrence, a later analysis re-analyzed previously published TCR beta repertoires from around 660 donors and added high-resolution HLA genotyping. The study used immunosequencing to profile the T cell repertoires of 666 subjects and linked those repertoires to cytomegalovirus serostatus. Among the approximately 430 genotyped donors, around 81% belonged to the genetic ancestry cluster associated with self-reported Caucasian donors. The study was designed to test whether signatures of past pathogen exposure could be identified by cataloging public T cell receptors. Four to six DR-DQ haplotypes were handled as single units for association and clustering, since linkage in the cohort was strong. Beyond this particular receptor, the publication reports: Linkage disequilibrium might explain the correlated functional status among segregating V segments, but an unknown experimental factor could not be excluded. Most CMV-associated TCR beta chains appeared to be HLA-restricted in a later analysis, and the HLA associations seemed to be driven largely by CMV exposure. The cohort was sequenced for TCR beta chains only, and without alpha or paired-chain data the features that could be detected were limited. In both the original and validation cohorts, the classifier was reported to diagnose cytomegalovirus status with high specificity and sensitivity. In a later analysis, HLA-associated TCR beta chains were found to be more clonally expanded and to have lower generation probabilities than equally common non-associated chains. Assigning TCR associations to individual alleles was difficult when HLA alleles, especially DR and DQ, strongly co-occurred. In a later genetic analysis, a missense DCLRE1C variant was associated with V-gene and J-gene trimming of TCR beta chains, and the association was replicated in an independent cohort. In the study, about 150 TCR beta chains were listed as associated with cytomegalovirus. A further reported finding was that TCR beta sequences accurately predicted the HLA-A and HLA-B alleles for most subjects in the first cohort. According to the authors, the approach could potentially be generalized to other disease states and immunological phenotypes. A later genetic analysis reported fewer N-insertions in productive TCRs among donors in an Asian-associated ancestry cluster than the roughly 640-donor mean. Most TCR sequences were seen in very few donors, while some public TCRs were found in many individuals. Presence/absence analyses assumed roughly uniform sequencing depth across donors, an assumption that may not hold. A later analysis reported that several top co-occurrence clusters appeared linked to parvovirus B19, influenza, CMV and Epstein-Barr virus. Because the 87-base-pair reads could not distinguish some IMGT-functional V segments, including TRBV6-2 and TRBV6-3, those segments were excluded. A cluster of highly shared sequence variants was judged likely to represent a technical artifact of the sequencing pipeline. Because HLA typing was unavailable for some donors at each locus, only the typed subset was used in association tests. In a later analysis, TCR association rates were found to vary across HLA loci, with the most associated TCRs seen for DRB1 alleles and the fewest for HLA-C alleles. In an earlier analysis of approximately 590 of the donors, most TCR beta V segments appeared in productive rearrangements about 90% or about 30% of the time, broadly matching IMGT annotations. Specific HLA alleles were associated with roughly 16,000 TCR beta sequences at a false discovery rate of 0.05 in a later analysis. In vitro tests confirmed that a few of the cytomegalovirus-associated TCR beta chains recognize cytomegalovirus antigens. Because counts were too low, fewer than 20 rarely observed V segments, including chromosome 9 orphons, were excluded from the earlier analysis of around 590 of the donors. For the cohort, immune exposure information was limited to CMV serostatus.

In total, 600 or so healthy bone marrow donors made up the cohort. At the time of sampling, every cohort member was nominally healthy, though immune exposures that went unrecorded were likely present. The donor was CMV seronegative and was included in the group of a few hundred seronegative cohort members. A peripheral blood sample was provided by each donor, and peripheral blood mononuclear cells were used for TCR beta sequencing. The Qiagen DNeasy Blood Extraction Kit was used to extract genomic DNA from the blood cell samples. The germline V gene sets CDR1 to SGHRS and CDR2 to YFSETQ. From V the trimming removes 3 bases and from J it removes 7 bases, while the gene matches leave 1 base of the junction unaccounted for. The CDR3 sequence holds 12 residues, the cysteine and phenylalanine included. Left in the record is the CDR3 DNA by itself, 36 bases read in frame from the first base. The method was the immunoSEQ multiplex PCR assay. For the multiplex PCR, a mixture combining 60 forward primers for TCR Vbeta segments and 13 reverse primers for TCR Jbeta segments was used. Amplification of the CDR3 region of rearranged TCR beta genes was performed with a multiplex PCR assay on genomic DNA. Amplified TCR beta libraries were sequenced as 87-base-pair reads on the Illumina HiSeq System. In the paper's pipeline: Across the 700 or so repertoires, a later analysis counted 80 million or so unique TCR beta chains, around 11 million of which were shared by at least two donors. A nearest-neighbor algorithm error-corrected the raw reads and collapsed the reads into unique sequences, merging closely related sequences to remove PCR and sequencing errors. To assign V, D and J gene segments, CDR3 sequences were aligned to IMGT reference sequences. For a sequence to be retained, a match of at least six nucleotides was required to both a V gene segment and a J gene segment. A rearrangement counted as productive if the CDR3 had no stop codons and remained in frame with V and J, and every other rearrangement counted as non-productive. CDR3 was defined according to IMGT convention as the region running from the second conserved V-encoded cysteine to the conserved J-encoded phenylalanine. Sequences without an unambiguous match to a single V gene segment were excluded from the earlier analysis of a few hundred of the donors. An earlier analysis of several hundred of the donors called V segments functional above 56.7% productive rearrangements and segregating when the between-donor standard deviation exceeded 5%. To diagnose cytomegalovirus status from the catalog of TCR beta chain sequences, a statistical classification framework was built. In a later analysis, TCR nucleotide sequences were compared against IMGT/GENE-DB human TR gene sequences so that V and J genes could be assigned. Using the TCRdist pipeline, a later analysis assigned CDR3 sequences along with most-parsimonious VDJ recombination scenarios. A later analysis defined each TCR beta chain by its CDR3 amino acid sequence plus V-gene family, and excluded reads lacking a unique V-gene family. To address suspected cross-contamination and a sequencing artifact, a later analysis removed around 600 highly shared, low-generation-probability nucleotide sequences. In a later analysis, a clonal expansion index for each public chain was calculated from normalized within-repertoire ranks of inferred template counts. Generation probabilities in a later analysis came from a VDJ recombination model fitted to out-of-frame rearrangements, and those results were checked against IGoR. In a later analysis, hypergeometric tests were used to score TCR-TCR, TCR-HLA and TCR-CMV co-occurrence, with a repertoire-size bias correction applied to TCR pairs. To estimate false discovery rates, a later analysis permuted the HLA or CMV assignments 20 times. A later analysis grouped co-occurring TCRs with DBSCAN, adding TCRdist sequence similarity when clustering within HLA-allele-positive subsets. For co-occurrence clustering, repertoires with fewer than 30,000 or more than 120,000 public chains were excluded, along with four or five repertoires with anomalous nucleotide sharing. TCRdb took over this immuneACCESS table, retaining in-frame rearrangements with V and J assigned. Such tables are incomplete; in checked studies, under half of the missing clones stem from an unresolved V gene, and the remainder is unexplained. That table furnishes V, J and clone size, whereas the DNA furnished D and trimming. The sample profile shows about 120,000 clones; 70% to 80% of them were found once. The top ten clonotypes cover over 1.2% of the sample.

Points on this clone: Its recognized antigen is unknown. No base-level quality is on record; no much larger clone is a single base apart.

The specimen sequenced was PBMCs. The chain is assembled from TRBV5-1 and TRBJ1-2, with 9 bases matching TRBD1. The receptor was derived from a female donor in good health and CMV-seronegative. For the CDR3, the sequence is CASSSDRGGYTF. The DNA sequence is TGCGCCAGCAGCTCGGACAGGGGTGGCTACACCTTC.